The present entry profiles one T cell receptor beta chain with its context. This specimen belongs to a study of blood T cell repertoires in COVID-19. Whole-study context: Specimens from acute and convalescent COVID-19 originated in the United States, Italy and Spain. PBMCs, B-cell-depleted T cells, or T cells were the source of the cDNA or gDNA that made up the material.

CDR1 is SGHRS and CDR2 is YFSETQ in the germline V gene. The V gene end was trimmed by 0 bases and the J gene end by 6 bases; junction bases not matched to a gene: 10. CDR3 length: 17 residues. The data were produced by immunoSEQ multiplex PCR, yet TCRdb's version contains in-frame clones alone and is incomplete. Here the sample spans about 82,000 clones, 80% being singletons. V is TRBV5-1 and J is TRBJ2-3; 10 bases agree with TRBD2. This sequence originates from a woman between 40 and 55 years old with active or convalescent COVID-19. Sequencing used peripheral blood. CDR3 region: CASSLGLVASGSDTQYF. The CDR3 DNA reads TGCGCCAGCAGCTTGGGGTTGGTGGCTAGCGGGAGTGATACGCAGTATTTT.